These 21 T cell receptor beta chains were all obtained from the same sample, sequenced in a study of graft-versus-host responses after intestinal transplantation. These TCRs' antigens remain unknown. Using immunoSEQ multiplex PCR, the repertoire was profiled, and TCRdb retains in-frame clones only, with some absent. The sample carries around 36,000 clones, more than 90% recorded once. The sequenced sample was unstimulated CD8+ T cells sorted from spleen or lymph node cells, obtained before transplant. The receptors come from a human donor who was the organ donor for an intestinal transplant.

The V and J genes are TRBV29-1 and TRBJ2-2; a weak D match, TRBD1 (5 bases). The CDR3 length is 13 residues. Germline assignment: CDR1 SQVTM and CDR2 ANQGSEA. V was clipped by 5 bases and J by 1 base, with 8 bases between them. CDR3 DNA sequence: TGCAGCGTTACAGGAATGAACACCGGGGAGCTGTTTTTT. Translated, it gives CSVTGMNTGELFF.

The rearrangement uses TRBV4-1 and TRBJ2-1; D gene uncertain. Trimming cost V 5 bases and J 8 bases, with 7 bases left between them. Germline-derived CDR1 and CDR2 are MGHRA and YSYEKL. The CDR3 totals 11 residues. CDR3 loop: CASSVTDEQFF. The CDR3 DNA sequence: TGCGCCAGCAGCGTCACGGATGAGCAGTTCTTC.

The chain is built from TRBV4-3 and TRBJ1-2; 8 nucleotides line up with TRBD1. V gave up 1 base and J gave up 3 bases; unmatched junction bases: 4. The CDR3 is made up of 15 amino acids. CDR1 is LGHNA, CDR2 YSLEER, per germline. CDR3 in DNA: TGCGCCAGCAGCCAAGCCTTGGACAGGGACTATGGCTACACCTTC. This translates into CASSQALDRDYGYTF.

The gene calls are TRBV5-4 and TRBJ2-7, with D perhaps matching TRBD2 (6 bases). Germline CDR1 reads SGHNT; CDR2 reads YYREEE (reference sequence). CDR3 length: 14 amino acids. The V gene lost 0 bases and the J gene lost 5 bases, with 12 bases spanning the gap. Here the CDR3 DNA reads TGTGCCAGCAGCTTGGCCGGGGGATGGGACGAGCAGTACTTC. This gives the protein CASSLAGGWDEQYF. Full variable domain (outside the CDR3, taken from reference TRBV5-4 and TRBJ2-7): ETGVTQSPTHLIKTRGQQVTLRCSSQSGHNTVSWYQQALGQGPQFIFQYYREEENGRGNFPPRFSGLQFPNYSSELNVNALELDDSALYLCASSLAGGWDEQYFGPGTRLTVT.

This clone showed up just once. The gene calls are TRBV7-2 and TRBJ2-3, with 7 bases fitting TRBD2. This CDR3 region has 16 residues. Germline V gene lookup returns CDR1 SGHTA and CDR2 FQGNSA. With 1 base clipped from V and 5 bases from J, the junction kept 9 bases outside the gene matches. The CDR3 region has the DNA TGTGCCAGCAGCTTAGTGTCGTATGGCGGGGGAGATACGCAGTATTTT. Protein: CASSLVSYGGGDTQYF. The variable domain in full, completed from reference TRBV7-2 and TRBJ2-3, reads GAGVSQSPSNKVTEKGKDVELRCDPISGHTALYWYRQSLGQGLEFLIYFQGNSAPDKSGLPSDRFSAERTGGSVSTLTIQRTQQEDSAVYLCASSLVSYGGGDTQYFGPGTRLTVL.

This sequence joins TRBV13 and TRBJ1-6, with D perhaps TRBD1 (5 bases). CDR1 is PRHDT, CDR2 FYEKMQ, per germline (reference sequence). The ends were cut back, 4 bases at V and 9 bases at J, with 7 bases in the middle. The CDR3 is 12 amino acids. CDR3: CASSWTTSPLHF. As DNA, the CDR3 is TGTGCCAGCAGCTGGACAACTTCACCCCTCCACTTT.

The CDR3 sequence is CASSEGQGTPEAFF. The CDR3 DNA is TGTGCCAGCAGTGAAGGTCAGGGAACGCCTGAAGCTTTCTTT. The chain combines TRBV2 with TRBJ1-1, with D possibly being TRBD1 (5 bases). This CDR3 is built from 14 residues. The V end was cut by 1 base, the J end by 6 bases, with 12 bases between. Looked up from germline, CDR1 is SNHLY and CDR2 is FYNNEI.

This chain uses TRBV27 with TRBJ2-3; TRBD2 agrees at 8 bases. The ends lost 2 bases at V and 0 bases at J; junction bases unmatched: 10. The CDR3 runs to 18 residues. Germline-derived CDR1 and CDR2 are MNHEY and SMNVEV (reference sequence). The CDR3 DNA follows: TGTGCCAGCAGTTTACCGACCGTAGCGGGGACTAGCACAGATACGCAGTATTTT. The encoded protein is CASSLPTVAGTSTDTQYF.

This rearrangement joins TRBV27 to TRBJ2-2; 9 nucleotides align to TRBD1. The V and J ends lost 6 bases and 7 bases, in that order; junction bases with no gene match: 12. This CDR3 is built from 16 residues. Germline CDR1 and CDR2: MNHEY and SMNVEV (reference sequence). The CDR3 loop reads CASRPGTGIGFGELFF. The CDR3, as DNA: TGTGCCAGCAGACCAGGGACAGGGATAGGATTCGGGGAGCTGTTTTTT.

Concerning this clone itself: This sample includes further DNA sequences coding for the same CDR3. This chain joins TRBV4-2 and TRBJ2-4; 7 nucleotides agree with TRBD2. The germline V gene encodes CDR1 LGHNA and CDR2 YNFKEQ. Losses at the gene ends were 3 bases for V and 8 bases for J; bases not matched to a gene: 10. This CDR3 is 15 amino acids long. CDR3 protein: CASSQVAGGIYIQYF. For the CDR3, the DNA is TGTGCCAGCAGCCAGGTCGCCGGGGGGATCTACATTCAGTACTTC.

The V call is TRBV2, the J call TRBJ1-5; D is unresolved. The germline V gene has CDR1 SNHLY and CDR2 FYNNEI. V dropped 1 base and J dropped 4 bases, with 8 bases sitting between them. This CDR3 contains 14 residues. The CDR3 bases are TGTGCCAGCAGTGAAGGGCGGACTAATCAGCCCCAGCATTTT. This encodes CASSEGRTNQPQHF.

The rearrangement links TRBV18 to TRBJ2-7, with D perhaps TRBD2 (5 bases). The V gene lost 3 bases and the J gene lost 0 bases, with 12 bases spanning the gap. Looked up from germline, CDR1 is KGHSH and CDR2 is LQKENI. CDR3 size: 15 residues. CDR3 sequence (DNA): TGTGCCAGCTCACCCGCGGGTTATCTCTCCTACGAGCAGTACTTC. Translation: CASSPAGYLSYEQYF.

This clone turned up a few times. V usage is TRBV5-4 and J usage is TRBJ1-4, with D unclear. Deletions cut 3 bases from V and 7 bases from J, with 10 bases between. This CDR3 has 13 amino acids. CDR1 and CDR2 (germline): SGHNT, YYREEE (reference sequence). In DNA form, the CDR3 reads TGTGCCAGCAGCTCGATGCCAAGTGAAAAACTGTTTTTT. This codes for CASSSMPSEKLFF.

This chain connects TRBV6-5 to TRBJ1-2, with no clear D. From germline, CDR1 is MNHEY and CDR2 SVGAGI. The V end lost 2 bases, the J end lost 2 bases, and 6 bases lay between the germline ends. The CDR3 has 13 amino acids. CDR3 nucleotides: TGTGCCAGCAGTTACGTCGGGAACTATGGCTACACCTTC. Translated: CASSYVGNYGYTF.

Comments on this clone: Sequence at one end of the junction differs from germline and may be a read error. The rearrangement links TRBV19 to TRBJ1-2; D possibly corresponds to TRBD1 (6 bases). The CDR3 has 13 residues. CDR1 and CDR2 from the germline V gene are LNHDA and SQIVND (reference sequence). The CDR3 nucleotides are TGTGCCAGCAGTACAGGGATTGACTATGGCTACACCTTC. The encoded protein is CASSTGIDYGYTF.

The CDR3 sequence is CASSQDRQGAPYGNTIYF. CDR3 in DNA: TGCGCCAGCAGCCAAGATCGACAGGGGGCGCCTTATGGAAACACCATATATTTT. The chain carries TRBV4-3 and TRBJ1-3; 10 bases are shared with TRBD1. Trimming cost V 0 bases and J 3 bases; bases outside gene matches: 8. CDR3 length: 18 amino acids. Germline CDR1 and CDR2: LGHNA and YSLEER.

The CDR3 here is CASSQEEGHYGYTF. DNA for the CDR3: TGCGCCAGCAGCCAAGAAGAGGGGCACTATGGCTACACCTTC. The chain links TRBV4-3 to TRBJ1-2, with D perhaps TRBD1 (5 bases). Between the trimmed V and J ends, which lost 0 bases and 3 bases, there was a span of 8 bases. CDR1 is LGHNA, CDR2 YSLEER, per germline. This CDR3 has 14 residues.

The DNA for the CDR3 is TGTGCCAGCAGCGTACAGGAGACCCGGGAAAAACTGTTTTTT. It is translated as CASSVQETREKLFF. The chain joins TRBV9 to TRBJ1-4; D uncertain. The CDR3 runs 14 residues. Trimming removed 1 base from V and 8 bases from J, with 12 bases in between. Looked up from germline, CDR1 is SGDLS and CDR2 is YYNGEE.

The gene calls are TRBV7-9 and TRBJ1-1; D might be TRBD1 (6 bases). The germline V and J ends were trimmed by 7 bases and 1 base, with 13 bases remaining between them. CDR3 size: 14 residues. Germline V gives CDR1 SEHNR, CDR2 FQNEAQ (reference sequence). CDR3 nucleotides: TGTGCCAGCACCATGACAGGAGCGAACACTGAAGCTTTCTTT. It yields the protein CASTMTGANTEAFF.

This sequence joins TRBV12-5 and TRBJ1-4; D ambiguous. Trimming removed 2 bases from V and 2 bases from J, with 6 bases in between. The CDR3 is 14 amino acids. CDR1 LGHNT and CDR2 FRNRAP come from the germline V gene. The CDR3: CASGLKATNEKLFF. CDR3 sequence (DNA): TGTGCTAGTGGTTTGAAGGCGACTAATGAAAAACTGTTTTTT.

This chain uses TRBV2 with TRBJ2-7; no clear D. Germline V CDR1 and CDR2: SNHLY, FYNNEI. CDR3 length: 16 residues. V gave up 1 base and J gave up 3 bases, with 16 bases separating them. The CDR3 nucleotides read TGTGCCAGCAGTGAAGGGATAGGCCCTACTGACTACGAGCAGTACTTC. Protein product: CASSEGIGPTDYEQYF.